This is a list of T cell receptor beta chains from one sample in a study of blood T cell repertoires in COVID-19. Sequencing was performed with immunoSEQ multiplex PCR; in TCRdb, only in-frame clones are kept and a portion is missing. The profile shows about 150,000 clones, about 76% of them singletons. The specimen sequenced was peripheral blood. The receptors originated from a woman aged 55-75 years with active or convalescent COVID-19. Each CDR3 is given with its conserved first and last residue. Fields, in order: D gene, V gene, CDR3 length, J gene, clone size, CDR3 protein, CDR3 DNA. D genes are given only for firm matches. The size entry is marked missing in some rows and otherwise reads once, few, many or a size class.

d_call: TRBD1
v_call: TRBV2
cdr3_length: 15
j_call: TRBJ2-3
clone_size: .
cdr3_aa: CASSSDRGITDTQYF
cdr3_nt: TGTGCCAGCAGTTCCGACAGGGGAATTACAGATACGCAGTATTTT

d_call: TRBD1
v_call: TRBV7-9
cdr3_length: 15
j_call: TRBJ2-1
clone_size: .
cdr3_aa: CASSPQGASYNEQFF
cdr3_nt: TGTGCCAGCAGCCCACAGGGGGCAAGTTATAATGAGCAGTTCTTC

d_call: .
v_call: TRBV21-1
cdr3_length: 16
j_call: TRBJ1-1
clone_size: .
cdr3_aa: CASRVSPRQGNTEAFF
cdr3_nt: TGTGCCAGCAGGGTAAGCCCACGACAGGGGAACACTGAAGCTTTCTTT

d_call: .
v_call: TRBV27
cdr3_length: 13
j_call: TRBJ2-7
clone_size: .
cdr3_aa: CASSFLGTYEQYF
cdr3_nt: TGTGCCAGCAGCTTTCTAGGAACCTACGAGCAGTACTTC

d_call: TRBD1
v_call: TRBV24-1
cdr3_length: 16
j_call: TRBJ1-2
clone_size: once
cdr3_aa: CATSDLGTGGAYGYTF
cdr3_nt: TGTGCCACCAGTGACCTCGGGACAGGGGGAGCCTATGGCTACACCTTC

d_call: .
v_call: TRBV6-2/TRBV6-3
cdr3_length: 11
j_call: TRBJ2-7
clone_size: .
cdr3_aa: CASSYSYSLHF
cdr3_nt: TGTGCCAGCAGTTATTCTTACTCCCTTCATTTC

d_call: .
v_call: TRBV5-4
cdr3_length: 13
j_call: TRBJ1-2
clone_size: few
cdr3_aa: CASSLVGSDGYTF
cdr3_nt: TGTGCCAGCAGCTTGGTTGGTTCGGATGGCTACACCTTC

d_call: .
v_call: TRBV7-6
cdr3_length: 14
j_call: TRBJ2-2
clone_size: .
cdr3_aa: CASSSRPRGGELFF
cdr3_nt: TGTGCCAGCAGCTCTCGACCACGCGGCGGGGAGCTGTTTTTT

d_call: .
v_call: TRBV28
cdr3_length: 16
j_call: TRBJ1-2
clone_size: few
cdr3_aa: CASSFSRGVGTHGYTF
cdr3_nt: TGTGCCAGCAGTTTCAGTCGAGGGGTCGGGACTCATGGCTACACCTTC

d_call: TRBD1
v_call: TRBV2
cdr3_length: 15
j_call: TRBJ2-2
clone_size: few
cdr3_aa: CASNGRGRNTGELFF
cdr3_nt: TGTGCCAGCAACGGCAGGGGGCGGAACACCGGGGAGCTGTTTTTT

d_call: .
v_call: TRBV28
cdr3_length: 14
j_call: TRBJ1-1
clone_size: .
cdr3_aa: CASSFREGRTEAFF
cdr3_nt: TGTGCCAGCAGTTTCAGGGAGGGTAGAACTGAAGCTTTCTTT

d_call: .
v_call: TRBV6-5
cdr3_length: 15
j_call: TRBJ1-3
clone_size: many
cdr3_aa: CASTLQDSSGNTIYF
cdr3_nt: TGTGCCAGCACCCTTCAGGATAGCTCTGGAAACACCATATATTTT

d_call: TRBD1
v_call: TRBV28
cdr3_length: 14
j_call: TRBJ1-5
clone_size: .
cdr3_aa: CASSLPTGSQPQHF
cdr3_nt: TGTGCCAGCAGTTTACCGACAGGGAGTCAGCCCCAGCATTTT

d_call: TRBD2
v_call: TRBV10-3
cdr3_length: 14
j_call: TRBJ2-1
clone_size: .
cdr3_aa: CAISGTSGAQEQFF
cdr3_nt: TGTGCCATCTCCGGGACTAGCGGGGCCCAGGAGCAGTTCTTC

d_call: .
v_call: TRBV5-1
cdr3_length: 11
j_call: TRBJ1-2
clone_size: .
cdr3_aa: CASSSGDGYTF
cdr3_nt: TGCGCCAGCAGCTCAGGGGATGGCTACACCTTC

d_call: .
v_call: TRBV5-1
cdr3_length: 14
j_call: TRBJ1-1
clone_size: .
cdr3_aa: CASSFDVGGTEAFF
cdr3_nt: TGCGCCAGCAGCTTCGACGTCGGGGGCACTGAAGCTTTCTTT

d_call: .
v_call: TRBV11-2
cdr3_length: 16
j_call: TRBJ1-4
clone_size: .
cdr3_aa: CASSPHSGHQREKLFF
cdr3_nt: TGTGCCAGCAGCCCCCACTCGGGCCATCAGCGGGAAAAACTGTTTTTT

d_call: .
v_call: TRBV18
cdr3_length: 17
j_call: TRBJ2-3
clone_size: .
cdr3_aa: CASSPVKSPGGTDTQYF
cdr3_nt: TGTGCCAGCTCACCAGTTAAGTCGCCAGGGGGCACAGATACGCAGTATTTT

d_call: TRBD2
v_call: TRBV28
cdr3_length: 13
j_call: TRBJ2-7
clone_size: .
cdr3_aa: CATLGSGTNEQYF
cdr3_nt: TGTGCCACCCTGGGGAGCGGGACGAACGAGCAGTACTTC

d_call: TRBD1
v_call: TRBV6-5
cdr3_length: 16
j_call: TRBJ1-4
clone_size: .
cdr3_aa: CASSYTPGQGNEKLFF
cdr3_nt: TGTGCCAGCAGTTACACTCCCGGACAGGGGAATGAAAAACTGTTTTTT

d_call: TRBD2
v_call: TRBV6-5
cdr3_length: 13
j_call: TRBJ2-2
clone_size: few
cdr3_aa: CAARGTRLGELFF
cdr3_nt: TGTGCCGCGAGGGGGACTAGATTGGGGGAGCTGTTTTTT

d_call: .
v_call: TRBV6-5
cdr3_length: 14
j_call: TRBJ2-7
clone_size: .
cdr3_aa: CASSYSQGTYEQYF
cdr3_nt: TGTGCCAGCAGTTACTCCCAGGGTACCTACGAGCAGTACTTC

d_call: .
v_call: TRBV5-1
cdr3_length: 17
j_call: TRBJ1-4
clone_size: .
cdr3_aa: CASSSRRESSTNEKLFF
cdr3_nt: TGCGCCAGCAGCTCCAGACGGGAGTCGTCAACTAATGAAAAACTGTTTTTT

d_call: .
v_call: TRBV29-1
cdr3_length: 13
j_call: TRBJ2-3
clone_size: .
cdr3_aa: CSVEDNFTDTQYF
cdr3_nt: TGCAGCGTTGAAGATAACTTCACAGATACGCAGTATTTT

d_call: TRBD1
v_call: TRBV27
cdr3_length: 16
j_call: TRBJ1-4
clone_size: once
cdr3_aa: CASRRGAGQPNEKLFF
cdr3_nt: TGTGCCAGCAGAAGAGGGGCGGGACAGCCTAATGAAAAACTGTTTTTT

d_call: .
v_call: TRBV12-3/TRBV12-4
cdr3_length: 12
j_call: TRBJ1-2
clone_size: .
cdr3_aa: CASSLAQGGYTF
cdr3_nt: TGTGCCAGCAGTTTGGCACAGGGTGGCTACACCTTC

d_call: .
v_call: TRBV5-4
cdr3_length: 13
j_call: TRBJ1-6
clone_size: .
cdr3_aa: CASSLERNSPLHF
cdr3_nt: TGTGCCAGCAGCTTGGAGCGGAATTCACCCCTCCACTTT

d_call: .
v_call: TRBV28
cdr3_length: 13
j_call: TRBJ1-1
clone_size: .
cdr3_aa: CASSHRVNTEAFF
cdr3_nt: TGTGCCAGCAGTCACAGGGTGAACACTGAAGCTTTCTTT

d_call: TRBD1
v_call: TRBV5-1
cdr3_length: 16
j_call: TRBJ1-3
clone_size: few
cdr3_aa: CASSLGDRLPGNTIYF
cdr3_nt: TGCGCCAGCAGCTTGGGGGACAGACTCCCTGGAAACACCATATATTTT